Each of the 27 T cell receptor beta chains below was sequenced from the same sample in a study of cytomegalovirus exposure and HLA in healthy donors. PCR was performed using 60 Vbeta and 13 Jbeta primers. TCRdb's table, derived via immunoSEQ multiplex PCR, lists solely in-frame clones and lacks some. This table has fewer than 120,000 clones, roughly 84% appearing once. Material: PBMCs. These receptor sequences come from a young man in good health and CMV-seropositive.

V usage is TRBV19 and J usage is TRBJ2-1; 7 bases agree with TRBD1. The junction had 6 bases not matched to a gene; V was cut back by 5 bases and J by 5 bases. This CDR3 region has 14 residues. Per the germline V gene, CDR1 is LNHDA and CDR2 is SQIVND (reference sequence). CDR3 in amino acids: CASSPYQGDNEQFF. The DNA for the CDR3 is TGTGCCAGTAGTCCTTATCAGGGGGACAATGAGCAGTTCTTC. Full variable domain (outside the CDR3, taken from reference TRBV19 and TRBJ2-1): DGGITQSPKYLFRKEGQNVTLSCEQNLNHDAMYWYRQDPGQGLRLIYYSQIVNDFQKGDIAEGYSVSREKKESFPLTVTSAQKNPTAFYLCASSPYQGDNEQFFGPGTRLTVL.

This clone occurred a few times. This chain joins TRBV19 and TRBJ1-1; D is perhaps TRBD1 (6 bases). Deletions cut 6 bases from V and 3 bases from J, with 17 bases between. The germline gives CDR1 LNHDA, CDR2 SQIVND (reference sequence). This CDR3 region has 15 residues. The CDR3 loop is CASSRPPRGDTEAFF. CDR3 DNA: TGTGCCAGTAGCCGCCCCCCCAGGGGTGACACTGAAGCTTTCTTT.

The DNA for the CDR3 is TGTGCCAGCAGTTTATTGGGGCCCGGGGAGCTGTTTTTT. It codes for CASSLLGPGELFF. The chain employs TRBV27 and TRBJ2-2, with D perhaps matching TRBD1 (5 bases). Trimming stripped 1 base from V and 6 bases from J, with 6 bases between. The CDR3 is 13 residues long. Germline CDR1 reads MNHEY; CDR2 reads SMNVEV (reference sequence).

The genes are TRBV6-6 and TRBJ2-7; D is undetermined. Trimming left V 5 bases short and J 3 bases short, with 14 bases between. Germline V CDR1 and CDR2: MNHNY, SVGAGI (reference sequence). This CDR3 spans 14 amino acids. The DNA for the CDR3 is TGTGCCAGCAGTCTCGAAAACGGTCACTACGAGCAGTACTTC. Translated, it gives CASSLENGHYEQYF.

The chain combines TRBV7-6 with TRBJ2-5, with 8 bases that match TRBD1. V was pared by 5 bases and J by 4 bases, with 3 bases of the junction left unmatched. The germline CDR1 and CDR2 sequences are SGHVS and FNYEAQ. This CDR3 is 13 amino acids long. This CDR3 reads CASSQGQGETQYF. The DNA for the CDR3 is TGTGCCAGCAGCCAAGGACAGGGAGAGACCCAGTACTTC.

This sequence joins TRBV4-2 and TRBJ1-4; 7 nucleotides align to TRBD1. Unmatched junction bases numbered 9, after V lost 0 bases and J lost 5 bases. The CDR3 consists of 17 residues. From germline, CDR1 is LGHNA and CDR2 YNFKEQ. The CDR3 DNA sequence: TGTGCCAGCAGCCAAGATGTCGGCGGGACAGAGAATGAAAAACTGTTTTTT. Its protein is CASSQDVGGTENEKLFF.

The chain couples TRBV7-9 to TRBJ1-6; the D is unclear. Germline loops: CDR1 SEHNR, CDR2 FQNEAQ (reference sequence). V lost 3 bases and J lost 9, with 12 bases in between. The CDR3 spans 14 residues. CDR3 region: CASSLPGPGSPLHF. CDR3 coding DNA: TGTGCCAGCAGCTTGCCGGGTCCGGGTTCACCCCTCCACTTT.

The rearrangement links TRBV7-9 to TRBJ2-3, with D maybe TRBD1 (5 bases). Trimming removed 5 bases at V and 1 base at J, with 13 bases between. The CDR3 sequence is 15 residues long. The germline gives CDR1 SEHNR, CDR2 FQNEAQ (reference sequence). The CDR3: CASSPQGGGTDTQYF. DNA of the CDR3: TGTGCCAGCAGCCCTCAGGGTGGGGGCACAGATACGCAGTATTTT.

This clone has only a few counts. The CDR3 coding sequence is TGTGCCAGCAGGAGGGGACAGGGGGTCTATGAAAAACTGTTTTTT. As protein: CASRRGQGVYEKLFF. The rearrangement links TRBV6-1 to TRBJ1-4, with 11 bases that match TRBD1. The CDR3 spans 15 residues. Germline CDR1 and CDR2: MNHNS and SASEGT. J lost 6 bases, V lost 6 bases, and 6 bases had no gene match.

The CDR3 loop is CASSITGTTPNYGYTF. CDR3 in DNA: TGTGCCAGTAGTATCACCGGGACAACCCCTAACTATGGCTACACCTTC. The chain has TRBV19 and TRBJ1-2, with D perhaps TRBD1 (6 bases). The CDR3 totals 16 residues. CDR1 and CDR2 from the germline V gene are LNHDA and SQIVND (reference sequence). Between the trimmed V and J ends, which lost 3 bases and 0 bases, there was a span of 14 bases.

As for this clone: An end of the junction does not agree with germline; a read error may underlie this. The V call is TRBV11-2, the J call TRBJ2-1; tentative D call: TRBD2 (5 bases). The CDR3 sequence is 14 residues long. Germline CDR1 reads SGHAT; CDR2 reads FQNNGV. The CDR3 DNA is TGTGCCAGCAGCCTAGAGTTGGGGAGCCATGAGCAGTTCTTC. It codes for CASSLELGSHEQFF. The entire variable domain, with the rest obtained from reference TRBV11-2 and TRBJ2-1, is as follows: EAGVAQSPRYKIIEKRQSVAFWCNPISGHATLYWYQQILGQGPKLLIQFQNNGVVDDSQLPKDRFSAERLKGVDSTLKIQPAKLEDSAVYLCASSLELGSHEQFFGPGTRLTVL.

V usage is TRBV27 and J usage is TRBJ1-5; a possible D gene is TRBD1 (5 bases). The V end was cut by 4 bases, the J end by 6 bases, with 10 bases between. From germline, CDR1 is MNHEY and CDR2 SMNVEV (reference sequence). This CDR3 spans 13 amino acids. CDR3 nucleotide sequence: TGTGCCAGCAGTTACCAGGGCCCTCAGCCCCAGCATTTT. Protein product: CASSYQGPQPQHF.

CDR3 DNA: TGCAGCGTCCAGGCCTCGGACAGGGGGAACACTGAAGCTTTCTTT. It yields the protein CSVQASDRGNTEAFF. This sequence joins TRBV29-1 and TRBJ1-1, with TRBD1 matching over 9 bases. The CDR3 runs to 15 residues. CDR1 is SQVTM, CDR2 ANQGSEA, per germline. J was trimmed by 1 base and V by 6 bases; bases with no gene match: 9.

This chain joins TRBV5-1 and TRBJ2-1, with TRBD2 matching over 8 bases. This CDR3 comprises 14 residues. CDR1 is SGHRS and CDR2 is YFSETQ in the germline V gene. The trim removed 1 base at V and 5 bases at J, leaving 2 bases unmatched. The CDR3 bases are TGCGCCAGCAGCTTGAATAGCGGGGACAATGAGCAGTTCTTC. Translated: CASSLNSGDNEQFF.

The chain couples TRBV7-6 to TRBJ1-3; TRBD1 might be the D (5 bases). V was clipped by 2 bases and J by 0 bases, with 11 bases between them. Germline CDR1 is SGHVS and CDR2 is FNYEAQ. The CDR3 loop spans 16 amino acids. CDR3: CASSLSPGNSGNTIYF. The CDR3 coding sequence is TGTGCCAGCAGCTTATCCCCAGGGAACTCTGGAAACACCATATATTTT.

This clone has more than one count but fewer than ten. This rearrangement joins TRBV6-6 to TRBJ1-6; the match to TRBD1 covers 10 bases. The CDR3 is 13 residues long. Losses at the gene ends were 4 bases for V and 13 bases for J; bases not matched to a gene: 4. The germline CDR1 and CDR2 sequences are MNHNY and SVGAGI (reference sequence). This CDR3 reads CASSSRTGGPLHF. CDR3 sequence (DNA): TGTGCCAGCAGTTCCCGGACAGGGGGTCCCCTCCACTTT.

The chain employs TRBV25-1 and TRBJ1-1, with no clear D. Germline-derived CDR1 and CDR2 are MGHDK and SYGVNS. Trimming took 1 base from V and 2 from J, leaving 8 bases between them. The CDR3 is made up of 14 amino acids. The CDR3 DNA sequence: TGTGCCAGCAGTGAATCTCAGACAAACACTGAAGCTTTCTTT. It translates to CASSESQTNTEAFF.

The chain is built from TRBV27 and TRBJ1-2; 9 bases align to TRBD1. CDR3 length equals 15 residues. Per the germline V gene, CDR1 is MNHEY and CDR2 is SMNVEV (reference sequence). Trimming took 0 bases from V and 5 from J; bases not matched to a gene: 4. The CDR3 reads CASSLSNRGHYGYTF. Written as DNA, the CDR3 is TGTGCCAGCAGTTTATCGAACAGGGGGCATTATGGCTACACCTTC.

The J gene is TRBJ1-1, the V gene TRBV21-1. TRBV21-1 is described as a pseudogene. The CDR3 contains 12 residues. The chain's CDR3 is CASSNTETQAFF. The CDR3 coding sequence is TGTGCCAGCAGCAACACGGAGACTCAAGCTTTCTTT.

The V gene is TRBV7-9, the J gene TRBJ2-3; D uncertain. This CDR3 is built from 16 residues. Germline V lookup: CDR1 SEHNR, CDR2 FQNEAQ (reference sequence). Trimming left V 5 bases short and J 2 bases short, with 17 bases between. The CDR3, as DNA: TGTGCCAGCAGCCCTATCACGCCAAGAAACACAGATACGCAGTATTTT. Its translation: CASSPITPRNTDTQYF. The full variable domain, in which reference TRBV7-9 and TRBJ2-3 provide the parts outside the CDR3, is DTGVSQNPRHKITKRGQNVTFRCDPISEHNRLYWYRQTLGQGPEFLTYFQNEAQLEKSRLLSDRFSAERPKGSFSTLEIQRTEQGDSAMYLCASSPITPRNTDTQYFGPGTRLTVL.

The chain has TRBV18 and TRBJ1-2; D unclear. In germline, CDR1 is KGHSH, CDR2 LQKENI. The V and J ends lost 6 bases and 3 bases respectively, with 11 bases between them. The length of the CDR3 is 13 residues. The CDR3 sequence: CASSPPGYYGYTF. The CDR3 DNA is TGTGCCAGCTCCCCCCCAGGCTACTATGGCTACACCTTC.

The chain employs TRBV7-8 and TRBJ2-7; 10 nucleotides line up with TRBD2. The V gene end was trimmed by 5 bases and the J gene end by 2 bases; junction bases not matched to a gene: 9. There are 16 residues in the CDR3. Germline lookup yields CDR1 SGHVS and CDR2 FQNEAQ. The CDR3, as DNA: TGTGCCAGCAGCGCGTGGGCCGGGACTAGCGCCTACGAGCAGTACTTC. The encoded protein is CASSAWAGTSAYEQYF. The full variable domain, with the rest looked up from reference TRBV7-8 and TRBJ2-7, is GAGVSQSPRYKVAKRGQDVALRCDPISGHVSLFWYQQALGQGPEFLTYFQNEAQLDKSGLPSDRFFAERPEGSVSTLKIQRTQQEDSAVYLCASSAWAGTSAYEQYFGPGTRLTVT.

The chain is built from TRBV28 and TRBJ2-1, with 10 bases lining up with TRBD1. CDR3 size: 13 residues. Per germline, CDR1 MDHEN and CDR2 SYDVKM. The ends lost 7 bases at V and 13 bases at J; junction bases unmatched: 10. The CDR3 DNA reads TGTGCCAGCACCAAGGACAGGGGGGGCCCACAGTTCTTC. Residues: CASTKDRGGPQFF. Full variable domain (missing parts from reference TRBV28 and TRBJ2-1): DVKVTQSSRYLVKRTGEKVFLECVQDMDHENMFWYRQDPGLGLRLIYFSYDVKMKEKGDIPEGYSVSREKKERFSLILESASTNQTSMYLCASTKDRGGPQFFGPGTRLTVL.

The V gene is TRBV14, the J gene TRBJ1-2, with a weak D call TRBD1 (5 bases). Trimming cost V 2 bases and J 2 bases, with 18 bases left between them. The CDR3 contains 17 residues. The V gene's germline CDR1 is SGHDN and CDR2 FVKESK. CDR3 bases: TGTGCCAGCAGCCAACGTTCTAGAGACAGCCCGAACTATGGCTACACCTTC. This sequence encodes CASSQRSRDSPNYGYTF.

The chain joins TRBV25-1 to TRBJ2-3, with 7 bases aligning to TRBD2. Germline values: CDR1 MGHDK, CDR2 SYGVNS. The V gene end was trimmed by 6 bases and the J gene end by 1 base; junction bases not matched to a gene: 4. CDR3 length: 14 amino acids. CDR3 residues: CASSPAGRTDTQYF. The DNA for the CDR3 is TGTGCCAGCAGCCCAGCGGGGCGCACAGATACGCAGTATTTT. Full variable domain (outside the CDR3, taken from reference TRBV25-1 and TRBJ2-3): EADIYQTPRYLVIGTGKKITLECSQTMGHDKMYWYQQDPGMELHLIHYSYGVNSTEKGDLSSESTVSRIRTEHFPLTLESARPSHTSQYLCASSPAGRTDTQYFGPGTRLTVL.

The table lists this clone with a count of one. The gene calls are TRBV11-3 and TRBJ2-3, with unresolved D. The CDR3 has 13 amino acids. Germline assignment: CDR1 SGHNT and CDR2 YENEEA. V was trimmed by 2 bases and J by 8 bases, leaving 11 bases between them. The CDR3 DNA follows: TGTGCCAGCAGCTTAACCGCCTCTAGTACGCAGTATTTT. This sequence encodes CASSLTASSTQYF.

The chain is built from TRBV7-9 and TRBJ1-4; TRBD1 might be the D (6 bases). V lost 8 bases and J 7 bases, leaving 17 bases between the germline ends. In germline, CDR1 is SEHNR, CDR2 FQNEAQ (reference sequence). CDR3 length: 14 amino acids. The CDR3 DNA reads TGTGCCAGCGCCCCGGGGGGGCTCGGTGAAAAACTGTTTTTT. Encoded protein: CASAPGGLGEKLFF.